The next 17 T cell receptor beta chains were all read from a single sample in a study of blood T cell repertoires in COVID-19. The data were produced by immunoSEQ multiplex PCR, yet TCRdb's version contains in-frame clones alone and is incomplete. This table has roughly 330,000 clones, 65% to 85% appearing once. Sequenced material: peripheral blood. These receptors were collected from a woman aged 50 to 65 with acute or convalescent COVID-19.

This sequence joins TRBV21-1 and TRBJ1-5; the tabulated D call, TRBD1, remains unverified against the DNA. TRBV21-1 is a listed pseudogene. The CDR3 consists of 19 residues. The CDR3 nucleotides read TGTGCCAGCAGCAGTAAACCGGGACAGACTAGAGTTAGCAATCAGCCCCAGCATTTT. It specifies CASSSKPGQTRVSNQPQHF.

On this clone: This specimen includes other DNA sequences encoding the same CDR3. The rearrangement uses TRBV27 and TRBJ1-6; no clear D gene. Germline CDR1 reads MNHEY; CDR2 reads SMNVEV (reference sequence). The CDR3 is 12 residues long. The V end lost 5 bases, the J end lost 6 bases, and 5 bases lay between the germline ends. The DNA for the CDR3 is TGTGCCAGCAGTCCCCTTAATTCACCCCTCCACTTT. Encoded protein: CASSPLNSPLHF.

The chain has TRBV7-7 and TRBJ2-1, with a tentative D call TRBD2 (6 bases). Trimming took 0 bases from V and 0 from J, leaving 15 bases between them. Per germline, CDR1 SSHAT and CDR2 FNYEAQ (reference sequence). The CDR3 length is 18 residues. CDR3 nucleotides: TGTGCCAGCAGCTTAGCGCCGCTAGCGTCTAGCTCCTACAATGAGCAGTTCTTC. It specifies CASSLAPLASSSYNEQFF.

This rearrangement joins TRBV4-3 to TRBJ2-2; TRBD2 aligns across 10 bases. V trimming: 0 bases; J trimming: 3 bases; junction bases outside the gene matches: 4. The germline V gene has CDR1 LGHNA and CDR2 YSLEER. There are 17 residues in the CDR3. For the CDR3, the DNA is TGCGCCAGCAGCCAAGATGCGCTAGCGGGAGACACCGGGGAGCTGTTTTTT. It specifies CASSQDALAGDTGELFF.

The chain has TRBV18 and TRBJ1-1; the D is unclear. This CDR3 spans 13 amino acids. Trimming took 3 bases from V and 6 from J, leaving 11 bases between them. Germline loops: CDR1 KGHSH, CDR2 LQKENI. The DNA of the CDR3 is TGTGCCAGCTCACCCCCTAGTGTCCCTGAAGCTTTCTTT. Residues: CASSPPSVPEAFF.

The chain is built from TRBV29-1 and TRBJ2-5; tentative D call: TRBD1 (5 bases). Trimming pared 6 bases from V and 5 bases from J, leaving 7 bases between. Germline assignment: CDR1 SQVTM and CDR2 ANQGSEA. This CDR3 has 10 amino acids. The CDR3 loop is CSVRDETQYF. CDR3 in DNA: TGCAGCGTCAGGGATGAGACCCAGTACTTC.

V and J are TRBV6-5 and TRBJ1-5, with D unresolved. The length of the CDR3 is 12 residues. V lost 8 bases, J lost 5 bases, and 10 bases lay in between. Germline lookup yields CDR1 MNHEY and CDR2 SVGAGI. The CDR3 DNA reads TGTGCCAGCCAAGAACTTCATCAGCCCCAGCATTTT. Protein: CASQELHQPQHF.

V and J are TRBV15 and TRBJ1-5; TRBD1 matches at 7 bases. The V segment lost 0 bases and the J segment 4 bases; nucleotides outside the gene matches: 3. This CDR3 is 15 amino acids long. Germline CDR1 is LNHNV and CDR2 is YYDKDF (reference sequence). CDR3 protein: CATSREGGLNQPQHF. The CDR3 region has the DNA TGTGCCACCAGCAGAGAAGGGGGCTTAAATCAGCCCCAGCATTTT.

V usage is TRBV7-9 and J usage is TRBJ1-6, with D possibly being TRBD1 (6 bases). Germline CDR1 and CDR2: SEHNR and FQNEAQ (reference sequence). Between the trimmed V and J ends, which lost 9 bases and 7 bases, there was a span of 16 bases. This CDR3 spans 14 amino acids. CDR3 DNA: TGTGCCAGTCAACAGGGTTTTGGGAATTCACCCCTCCACTTT. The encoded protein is CASQQGFGNSPLHF.

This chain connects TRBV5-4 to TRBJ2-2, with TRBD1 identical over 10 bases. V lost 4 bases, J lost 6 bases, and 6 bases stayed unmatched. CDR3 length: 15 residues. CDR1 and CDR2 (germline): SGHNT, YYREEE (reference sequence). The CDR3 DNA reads TGTGCCAGCAGCACCGGGACAGGGGTCGCCGGGGAGCTGTTTTTT. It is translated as CASSTGTGVAGELFF.

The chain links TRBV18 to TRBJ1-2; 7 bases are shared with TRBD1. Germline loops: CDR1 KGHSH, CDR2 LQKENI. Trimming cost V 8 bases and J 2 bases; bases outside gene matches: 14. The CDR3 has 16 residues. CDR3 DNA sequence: TGTGCCAGCATGCGGGGCGGACAGGCCCTAAACTATGGCTACACCTTC. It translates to CASMRGGQALNYGYTF.

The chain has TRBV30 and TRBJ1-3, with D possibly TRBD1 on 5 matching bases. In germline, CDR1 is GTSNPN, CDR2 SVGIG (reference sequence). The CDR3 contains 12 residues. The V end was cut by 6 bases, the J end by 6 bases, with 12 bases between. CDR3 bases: TGTGCCTGTGCCAGGGATGAAAACACCATATATTTT. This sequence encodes CACARDENTIYF.

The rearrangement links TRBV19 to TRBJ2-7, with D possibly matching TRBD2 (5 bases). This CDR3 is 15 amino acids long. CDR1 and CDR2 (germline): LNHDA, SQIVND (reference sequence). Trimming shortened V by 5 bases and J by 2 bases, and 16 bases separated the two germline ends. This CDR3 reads CASSPGRGAAYEQYF. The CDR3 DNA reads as TGTGCCAGTAGTCCTGGGAGAGGCGCGGCCTACGAGCAGTACTTC.

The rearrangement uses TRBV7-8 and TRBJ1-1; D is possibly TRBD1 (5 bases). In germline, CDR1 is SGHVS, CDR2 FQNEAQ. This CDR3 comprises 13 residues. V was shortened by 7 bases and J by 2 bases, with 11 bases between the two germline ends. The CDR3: CASTTDRNTEAFF. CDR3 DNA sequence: TGTGCCAGCACGACAGACCGAAACACTGAAGCTTTCTTT.

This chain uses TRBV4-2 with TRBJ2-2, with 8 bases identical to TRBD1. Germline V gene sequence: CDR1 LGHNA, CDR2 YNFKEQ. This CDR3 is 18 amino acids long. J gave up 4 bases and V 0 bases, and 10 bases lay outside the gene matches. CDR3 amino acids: CASSQDIRGQGGTGELFF. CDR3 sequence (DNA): TGTGCCAGCAGCCAAGATATTAGAGGACAGGGCGGCACCGGGGAGCTGTTTTTT.

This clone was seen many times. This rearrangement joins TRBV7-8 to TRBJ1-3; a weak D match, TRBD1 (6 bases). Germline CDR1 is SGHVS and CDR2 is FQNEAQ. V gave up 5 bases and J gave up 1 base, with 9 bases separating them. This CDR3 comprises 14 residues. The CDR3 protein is CASSPRGSGNTIYF. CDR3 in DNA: TGTGCCAGCAGCCCCAGGGGTTCTGGAAACACCATATATTTT.

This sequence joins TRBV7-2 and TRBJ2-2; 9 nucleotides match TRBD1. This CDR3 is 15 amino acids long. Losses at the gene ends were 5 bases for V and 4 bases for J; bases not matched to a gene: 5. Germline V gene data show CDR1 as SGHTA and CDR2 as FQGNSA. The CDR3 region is CASSPGQGITGELFF. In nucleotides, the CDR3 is TGTGCCAGCAGCCCGGGACAGGGAATCACCGGGGAGCTGTTTTTT.